The text below deals with one TCR beta chain. Its antigen specificity is not known. Base qualities are missing; no much larger clone stands one base away. These data originate in a study of T cell responses to AZD1222 COVID-19 vaccine (dated by TCRdb to the early 2020s). Looking at the study overall: Because spike-specific TCR depth and breadth did not differ between the two schedules, AZD1222 recipients who got a second dose at roughly 4 weeks were pooled with those who got a second dose at roughly 12 weeks. TCR sequencing was performed for 230 to 250 trial participants, of whom 200 to 220 were given two doses of AZD1222 and around 25 were given two doses of MenACWY control vaccine. Trial participants were enrolled by age into subgroups of 18-55, 56-69 and 70-plus years, and around 150, 28 and 57 TCR-sequenced participants, respectively, were included in these subgroups. What the authors observed across the whole study: Because no samples from the day 14 peak response were available, repertoires could be characterized only after the peak T cell response. CD4 TCRs associated with the vaccine covered the entire spike protein, and the dominant responses were in regions 160-218 and 743-854. Participants were mostly white British, with more females than males. The authors suggested clonal diversity may have been underestimated. Reportedly, close to half of the unique spike-specific TCRs recognized epitopes lying outside the regions that are mutated in the B.1.351 and B.1.1.7 variants. Only a handful of AZD1222 recipients were SARS-CoV-2 seropositive at baseline, limiting conclusions about previously exposed vaccinees. In the small 56-69-year group, the increase in depth fell short of significance, most likely because of low power. After two AZD1222 doses, both the breadth and the depth of spike-specific TCRs were significantly higher than at day 0 and than in MenACWY recipients.

From the cysteine up to the phenylalanine, the CDR3 has a length of 14 residues. Only the CDR3 region is kept as DNA, spanning 42 bases read in frame from base 1. CDR1 and CDR2 are read off the germline V gene as SGHVS and FNYEAQ. The junction carries 8 bases between V and J, which are trimmed by 2 bases and 1 base respectively. The sample's time point label, decoded: baseline before first vaccination. Samples from vaccinated people were obtained from the UK trials COV001 and COV002, which included a single-blind randomized controlled phase 2/3 trial of AZD1222 (ChAdOx1 nCoV-19) in healthy adults. Trial participant PBMC samples were collected at day 0 and day 28 after the second dose for TCRbeta chain sequencing. The CDR3 regions of human TCRbeta chains were analyzed by immunosequencing. The source study handled its data this way. Repertoire TCRs were checked for matches against a reference library of SARS-CoV-2-specific TCRs that had been generated using the MIRA antigen-specificity platform. Breadth was defined as the fraction of unique TCRs that were SARS-CoV-2-associated, and depth was defined as the fraction of total T cells that were SARS-CoV-2-associated. Each spike-specific TCR was assigned to its reactive spike region and to a CD4 or CD8 class using the MIRA data. Log10-transformed breadth and depth values were compared by one-way ANOVA with Sidak's multiple comparisons tests. Imported from immuneACCESS, the table was reduced by TCRdb to in-frame sequences with V and J called. These copies leave out some clones; in studies compared against another copy, an unresolved V gene accounts for under half, and the cause of the remainder is not known. V, J and clone size were drawn from that table, and D and trimming were deduced from the DNA. This sample gives 100,000 to 120,000 clones in total; roughly 90% of them show up just once. The ten top clones hold around 2.5% of the sample.

The clonotype comes from an adult in good health. The sample in question was peripheral blood, obtained on day 0 of AZD1222 vaccination. This chain joins TRBV7-6 to TRBJ1-1; possibly the D gene is TRBD1, per 5 matching bases. CDR3 sequence: CASSLQTANTEAFF. In nucleotide form, the sequence is TGTGCCAGCAGCTTACAGACAGCGAACACTGAAGCTTTCTTT.